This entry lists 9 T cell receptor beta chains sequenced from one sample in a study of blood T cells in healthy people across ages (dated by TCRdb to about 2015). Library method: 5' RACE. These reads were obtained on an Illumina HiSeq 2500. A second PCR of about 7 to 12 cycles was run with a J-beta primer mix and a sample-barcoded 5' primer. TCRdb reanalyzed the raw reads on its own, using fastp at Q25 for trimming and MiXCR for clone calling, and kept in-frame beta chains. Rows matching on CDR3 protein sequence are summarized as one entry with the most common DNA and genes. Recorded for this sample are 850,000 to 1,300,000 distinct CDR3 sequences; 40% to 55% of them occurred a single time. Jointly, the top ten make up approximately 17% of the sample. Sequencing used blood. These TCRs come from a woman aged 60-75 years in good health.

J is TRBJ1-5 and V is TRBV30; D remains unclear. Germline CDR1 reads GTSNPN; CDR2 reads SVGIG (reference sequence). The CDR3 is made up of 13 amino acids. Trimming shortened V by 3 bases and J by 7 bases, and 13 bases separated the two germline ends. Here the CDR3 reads CAWSQATGQPQHF. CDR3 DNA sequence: TGTGCCTGGAGCCAAGCGACGGGCCAGCCCCAGCATTTT.

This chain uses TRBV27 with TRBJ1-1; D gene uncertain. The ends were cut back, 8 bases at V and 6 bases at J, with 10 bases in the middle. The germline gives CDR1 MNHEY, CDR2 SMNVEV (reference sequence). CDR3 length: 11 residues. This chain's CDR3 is CASGNRAEAFF. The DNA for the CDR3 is TGTGCCAGCGGAAACCGGGCTGAAGCTTTCTTT.

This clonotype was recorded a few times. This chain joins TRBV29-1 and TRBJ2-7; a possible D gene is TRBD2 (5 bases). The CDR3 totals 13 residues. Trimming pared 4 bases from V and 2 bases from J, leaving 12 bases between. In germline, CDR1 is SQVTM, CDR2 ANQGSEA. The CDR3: CSVVFGVPYEQYF. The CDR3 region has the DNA TGCAGCGTTGTCTTCGGGGTTCCCTACGAGCAGTACTTC.

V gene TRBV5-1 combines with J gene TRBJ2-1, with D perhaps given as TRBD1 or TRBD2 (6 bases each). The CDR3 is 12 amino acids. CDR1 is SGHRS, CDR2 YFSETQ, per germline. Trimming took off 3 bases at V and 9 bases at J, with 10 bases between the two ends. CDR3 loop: CASSWGAVEQFF. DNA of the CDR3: TGCGCCAGCAGCTGGGGGGCGGTTGAGCAGTTCTTC.

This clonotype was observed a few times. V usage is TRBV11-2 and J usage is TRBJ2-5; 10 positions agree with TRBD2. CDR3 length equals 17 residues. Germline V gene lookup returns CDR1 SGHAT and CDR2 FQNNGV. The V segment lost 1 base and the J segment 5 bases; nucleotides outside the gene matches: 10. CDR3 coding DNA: TGTGCCAGCAGCTTAGGAGCTAGCGGGAGCTCGTGGGAGACCCAGTACTTC. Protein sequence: CASSLGASGSSWETQYF.

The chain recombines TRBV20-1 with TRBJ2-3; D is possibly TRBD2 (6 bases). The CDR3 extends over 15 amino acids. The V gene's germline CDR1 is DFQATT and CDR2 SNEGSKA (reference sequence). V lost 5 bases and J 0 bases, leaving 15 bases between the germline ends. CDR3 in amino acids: CSASPGGVSTDTQYF. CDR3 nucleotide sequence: TGCAGTGCTTCCCCCGGCGGGGTTAGCACAGATACGCAGTATTTT.

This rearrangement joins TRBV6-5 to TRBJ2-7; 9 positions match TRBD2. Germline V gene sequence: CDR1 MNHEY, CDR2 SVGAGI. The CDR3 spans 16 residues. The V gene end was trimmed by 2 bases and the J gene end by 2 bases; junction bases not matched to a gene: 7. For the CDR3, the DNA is TGTGCCAGCAGTTACGGGGCGGTAGCGGGAGCCTACGAGCAGTACTTC. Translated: CASSYGAVAGAYEQYF.

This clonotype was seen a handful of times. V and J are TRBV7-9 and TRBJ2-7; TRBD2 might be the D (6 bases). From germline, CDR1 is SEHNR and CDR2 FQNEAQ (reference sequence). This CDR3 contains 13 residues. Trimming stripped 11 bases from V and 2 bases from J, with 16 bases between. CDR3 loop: CAGRPDQAYEQYF. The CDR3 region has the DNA TGTGCCGGGAGGCCGGACCAAGCCTACGAGCAGTACTTC.

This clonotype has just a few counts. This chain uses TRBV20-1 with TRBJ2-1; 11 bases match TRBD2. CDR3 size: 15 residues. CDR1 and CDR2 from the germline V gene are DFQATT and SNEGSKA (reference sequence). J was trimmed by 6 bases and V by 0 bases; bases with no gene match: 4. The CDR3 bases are TGCAGTGCTAGAGATCCGGGACTAGCGGTCAATGAGCAGTTCTTC. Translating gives CSARDPGLAVNEQFF.